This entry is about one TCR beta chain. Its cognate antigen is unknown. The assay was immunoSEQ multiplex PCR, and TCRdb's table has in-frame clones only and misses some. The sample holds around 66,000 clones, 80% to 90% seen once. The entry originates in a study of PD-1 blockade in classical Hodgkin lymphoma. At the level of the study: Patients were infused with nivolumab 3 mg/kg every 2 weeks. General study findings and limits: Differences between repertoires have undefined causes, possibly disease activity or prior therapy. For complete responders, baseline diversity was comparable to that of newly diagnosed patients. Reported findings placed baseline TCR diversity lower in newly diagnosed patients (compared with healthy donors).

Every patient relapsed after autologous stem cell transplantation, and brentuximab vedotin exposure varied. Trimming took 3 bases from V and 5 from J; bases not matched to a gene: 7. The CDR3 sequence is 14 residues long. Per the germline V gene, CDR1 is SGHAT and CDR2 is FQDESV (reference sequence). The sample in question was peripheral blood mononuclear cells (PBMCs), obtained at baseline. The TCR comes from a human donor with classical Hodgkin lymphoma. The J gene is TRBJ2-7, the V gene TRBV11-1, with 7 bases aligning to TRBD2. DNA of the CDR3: TGTGCCAGCAGCTTCGGGGGGAGAGCGAACGAGCAGTACTTC. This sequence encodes CASSFGGRANEQYF.